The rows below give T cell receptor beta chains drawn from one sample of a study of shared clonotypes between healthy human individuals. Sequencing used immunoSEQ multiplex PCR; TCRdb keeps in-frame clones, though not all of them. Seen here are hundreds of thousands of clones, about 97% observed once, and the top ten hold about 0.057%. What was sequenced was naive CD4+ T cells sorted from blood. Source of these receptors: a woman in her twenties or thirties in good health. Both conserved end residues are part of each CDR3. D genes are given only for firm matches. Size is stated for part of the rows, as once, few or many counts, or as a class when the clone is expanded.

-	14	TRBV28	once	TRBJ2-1	TGTGCCAGCAGTGAATCACTAGCCCGCAATGAGCAGTTCTTC	CASSESLARNEQFF
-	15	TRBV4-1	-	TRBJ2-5	TGCGCCAGCAGCCCCATTGGCAGGCGGGATGAGACCCAGTACTTC	CASSPIGRRDETQYF
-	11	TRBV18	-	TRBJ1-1	TGTGCCAGCTCACGGCTCATGGAAGCTTTCTTT	CASSRLMEAFF
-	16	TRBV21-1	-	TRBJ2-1	TGTGCCAGCAGCAAGAGAGGGGCGGGAGGGCTGAATGAGCAGTTCTTC	CASSKRGAGGLNEQFF
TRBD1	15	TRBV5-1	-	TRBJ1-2	TGCGCCAGCAGCTCGAACCGGGACAGCGTTTATGGCTACACCTTC	CASSSNRDSVYGYTF
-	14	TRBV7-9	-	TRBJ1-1	TGTGCCAGCAGCTCACAGGGTGTAGACACTGAAGCTTTCTTT	CASSSQGVDTEAFF
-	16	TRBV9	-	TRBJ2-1	TGTGCCAGCAGCTGGGTCCCAGAGACTCACTACAATGAGCAGTTCTTC	CASSWVPETHYNEQFF
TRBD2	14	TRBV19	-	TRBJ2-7	TGTGCCAGTAGTATGGCTAGCGGGTCGTACGAGCAGTACTTC	CASSMASGSYEQYF
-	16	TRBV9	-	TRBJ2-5	TGTGCCAGCAGCGCGGGCGGGACCTCATCCCAAGAGACCCAGTACTTC	CASSAGGTSSQETQYF
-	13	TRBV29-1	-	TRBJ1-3	TGCAGCGTTGATCTGGGAACTGGAAACACCATATATTTT	CSVDLGTGNTIYF
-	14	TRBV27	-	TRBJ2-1	TGTGCCAGCAGTTTAAGGTACCGTGCCAATGAGCAGTTCTTC	CASSLRYRANEQFF
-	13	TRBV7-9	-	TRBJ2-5	TGTGCCAGCAGCTCGGACTGGTCATGGACCCAGTACTTC	CASSSDWSWTQYF
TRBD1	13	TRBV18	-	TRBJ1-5	TGTGCCAGCTCACCCGACAGGGATCAGCCCCAGCATTTT	CASSPDRDQPQHF